Below are 28 T cell receptor beta chains sequenced from a single sample in a study of blood T cell repertoires in COVID-19. TCRdb's copy holds only in-frame clones and misses some; the assay was immunoSEQ multiplex PCR. The repertoire holds 300,000 to 350,000 clones, about 85% seen once, with approximately 2.4% in the top ten. The source material was peripheral blood. The receptor set was obtained from a man in his late teens or twenties with active or convalescent COVID-19.

This chain joins TRBV7-9 and TRBJ1-1; a weak D match, TRBD1 (6 bases). The CDR3 totals 16 residues. V was pared by 5 bases and J by 1 base, with 17 bases between. CDR1 and CDR2 (germline): SEHNR, FQNEAQ (reference sequence). The CDR3 nucleotides read TGTGCCAGCAGCCCCGAGGGGGTAGGGGGGAACACTGAAGCTTTCTTT. Translation: CASSPEGVGGNTEAFF.

This chain joins TRBV4-1 and TRBJ2-5, with TRBD2 matching over 9 bases. There are 15 residues in the CDR3. With V trimmed by 1 base and J by 5 bases, 5 bases remained unmatched. Germline V lookup: CDR1 MGHRA, CDR2 YSYEKL. CDR3 sequence (DNA): TGCGCCAGCAGCCAAGTTCCCCTAGCGGGGGAGACCCAGTACTTC. It encodes CASSQVPLAGETQYF.

V gene TRBV5-1 combines with J gene TRBJ2-7, with D possibly TRBD1 on 6 matching bases. Germline-derived CDR1 and CDR2 are SGHRS and YFSETQ. V was cut by 4 bases and J by 4 bases, with 12 bases left in between. The CDR3 has 13 residues. The DNA of the CDR3 is TGCGCCAGCAGCACCCGGGACAAATACGAGCAGTACTTC. This codes for CASSTRDKYEQYF.

The chain joins TRBV7-2 to TRBJ1-3; D perhaps matches TRBD1 (6 bases). In germline, CDR1 is SGHTA, CDR2 FQGNSA. The CDR3 consists of 16 residues. Trimming stripped 1 base from V and 2 bases from J, with 12 bases between. CDR3 amino acids: CASSLVPGAAGNTIYF. CDR3 DNA sequence: TGTGCCAGCAGCTTAGTCCCAGGGGCGGCTGGAAACACCATATATTTT.

In this sample, this clone turned up once. The chain employs TRBV9 and TRBJ1-5; 10 bases match TRBD1. The CDR3 covers 15 residues. After removal of 4 bases from V and 3 bases from J, the junction contained 4 bases not matched to a gene. Germline V gene data show CDR1 as SGDLS and CDR2 as YYNGEE. The CDR3 nucleotides read TGTGCCAGCAGCCGGACAGGGGGAAACAATCAGCCCCAGCATTTT. It codes for CASSRTGGNNQPQHF.

This clone turned up a few times. The V and J genes are TRBV9 and TRBJ1-5; possible D gene TRBD1, 5 bases. This CDR3 has 14 amino acids. The germline V gene encodes CDR1 SGDLS and CDR2 YYNGEE. The V end lost 3 bases, the J end lost 10 bases, and 17 bases lay between the germline ends. CDR3 in DNA: TGTGCCAGCAGCGCTACAGGCGGAGGGACTCCCCAGCATTTT. Protein product: CASSATGGGTPQHF.

The J gene is TRBJ1-1, the V gene TRBV18; 10 bases line up with TRBD1. The CDR3 sequence is 19 residues long. Germline V CDR1 and CDR2: KGHSH, LQKENI. After removal of 2 bases from V and 3 bases from J, the junction contained 15 bases not matched to a gene. CDR3 DNA sequence: TGTGCCAGCTCACCATACACGGGACAGGGGTGGATGTCGGACACTGAAGCTTTCTTT. Encoded protein: CASSPYTGQGWMSDTEAFF.

The chain carries TRBV7-9 and TRBJ2-1, with 11 bases aligning to TRBD1. CDR3 size: 16 residues. With V trimmed by 4 bases and J by 3 bases, 5 bases remained unmatched. Germline loops: CDR1 SEHNR, CDR2 FQNEAQ (reference sequence). The CDR3 coding sequence is TGTGCCAGCAGCTCAACGGGACAGGGGGTCTACAATGAGCAGTTCTTC. This codes for CASSSTGQGVYNEQFF.

The rearrangement uses TRBV28 and TRBJ2-7; 12 bases match TRBD2. V dropped 4 bases and J dropped 4; count of bases not matched to a gene: 11. CDR3 length equals 17 residues. The V gene's germline CDR1 is MDHEN and CDR2 SYDVKM. The CDR3 coding sequence is TGTGCCAGCAGTTCCCCCCTAGCGGGAGGGCCGTTATACGAGCAGTACTTC. Its protein product is CASSSPLAGGPLYEQYF. The whole variable domain, filled in from reference TRBV28 and TRBJ2-7, reads DVKVTQSSRYLVKRTGEKVFLECVQDMDHENMFWYRQDPGLGLRLIYFSYDVKMKEKGDIPEGYSVSREKKERFSLILESASTNQTSMYLCASSSPLAGGPLYEQYFGPGTRLTVT.

The chain joins TRBV28 to TRBJ2-5, with D tentatively TRBD2 (7 bases). V lost 6 bases and J lost 1, with 18 bases in between. The CDR3 is made up of 16 amino acids. Looked up from germline, CDR1 is MDHEN and CDR2 is SYDVKM. The CDR3 region has the DNA TGTGCCAGCAGCGGGCCCGGGGAGGGGGTCCAAGAGACCCAGTACTTC. It is translated as CASSGPGEGVQETQYF.

Only a few counts were recorded for this clone. The chain uses TRBV20-1 and TRBJ1-5; D is perhaps TRBD1 (5 bases). Germline V gene sequence: CDR1 DFQATT, CDR2 SNEGSKA (reference sequence). This CDR3 has 13 residues. Trimming cost V 3 bases and J 3 bases, with 9 bases left between them. The CDR3 sequence: CSASRQNNQPQHF. In nucleotides, the CDR3 is TGCAGTGCTAGTAGACAGAACAATCAGCCCCAGCATTTT.

This rearrangement joins TRBV7-7 to TRBJ1-3; D not certain. The CDR3 has 13 amino acids. V shed 5 bases and J shed 3 bases, with 8 bases lying between them. Germline V lookup: CDR1 SSHAT, CDR2 FNYEAQ (reference sequence). The CDR3: CASSLNSGNTIYF. CDR3 nucleotides: TGTGCCAGCAGCCTTAACAGTGGAAACACCATATATTTT.

The CDR3 nucleotides are TGTGCCAGCAGCAATACTTGGAACACCGGGGAGCTGTTTTTT. It codes for CASSNTWNTGELFF. The chain links TRBV7-2 to TRBJ2-2; no firm D call. The CDR3 is 14 amino acids. Deletions cut 5 bases from V and 1 base from J, with 8 bases between. Germline-derived CDR1 and CDR2 are SGHTA and FQGNSA.

This clone was observed a handful of times. Here the CDR3 reads CASSQGVWNQPQHF. CDR3 coding DNA: TGTGCCAGCAGCCAAGGAGTTTGGAATCAGCCCCAGCATTTT. The V call is TRBV4-2, the J call TRBJ1-5; D remains unclear. The germline V gene has CDR1 LGHNA and CDR2 YNFKEQ. The CDR3 covers 14 residues. V was cut by 1 base and J by 4 bases, with 8 bases left in between.

For this clone: The junction departs from germline at one end; a sequencing error may be responsible. The chain links TRBV5-6 to TRBJ2-2; 8 nucleotides agree with TRBD1. Per germline, CDR1 SGHDT and CDR2 YYEEEE. The CDR3 is 15 residues long. The CDR3 loop is CATSPGGSYTGELFF. The CDR3 coding sequence is TGTGCCACCAGCCCAGGGGGCTCGTACACCGGGGAGCTGTTTTTT.

V is TRBV29-1 and J is TRBJ2-7; 7 bases agree with TRBD1. V was pared by 6 bases and J by 0 bases, with 2 bases of the junction left unmatched. The CDR3 is 12 residues long. Germline CDR1 SQVTM, CDR2 ANQGSEA. The CDR3 reads CSVRTGSYEQYF. Here the CDR3 DNA reads TGCAGCGTGAGGACAGGCTCCTACGAGCAGTACTTC.

The chain joins TRBV9 to TRBJ2-3, with TRBD2 matching 11 bases. This CDR3 is 16 amino acids long. Germline trimming cut 0 bases from V and 6 bases from J; bases unmatched to any gene: 6. CDR1 is SGDLS, CDR2 YYNGEE, per germline. CDR3 nucleotide sequence: TGTGCCAGCAGCGTAGAGGGACTAGCGGTATTGGATACGCAGTATTTT. It yields the protein CASSVEGLAVLDTQYF.

There are a few counts of this clone. The rearrangement uses TRBV29-1 and TRBJ1-4; no reliable D call. The germline gives CDR1 SQVTM, CDR2 ANQGSEA. Trimming pared 5 bases from V and 5 bases from J, leaving 15 bases between. The CDR3 is 14 amino acids. The CDR3 protein is CSVKGGVSNEKLFF. The CDR3 coding sequence is TGCAGCGTTAAAGGCGGGGTGTCAAATGAAAAACTGTTTTTT.

The rearrangement uses TRBV6-5 and TRBJ2-1, with D perhaps TRBD2 (6 bases). The CDR3 sequence is 15 residues long. Trimming shortened V by 7 bases and J by 8 bases, and 21 bases separated the two germline ends. From germline, CDR1 is MNHEY and CDR2 SVGAGI. CDR3 coding DNA: TGTGCCAGCATTGGTAGCCTAGCGTTTTACGATGAGCAGTTCTTC. As protein: CASIGSLAFYDEQFF.

The chain joins TRBV4-1 to TRBJ2-2; 13 bases fit TRBD2. The germline CDR1 and CDR2 sequences are MGHRA and YSYEKL. J gave up 5 bases and V 1 base, and 4 bases lay outside the gene matches. CDR3 length equals 17 residues. The CDR3 sequence is CASSQGGLAGKTGELFF. CDR3 nucleotide sequence: TGCGCCAGCAGCCAAGGGGGACTAGCGGGAAAAACCGGGGAGCTGTTTTTT.

V is TRBV19 and J is TRBJ1-5, with D perhaps TRBD1 (6 bases). The CDR3 spans 14 residues. V gave up 6 bases and J gave up 8 bases, with 17 bases separating them. Germline V gene data show CDR1 as LNHDA and CDR2 as SQIVND (reference sequence). The CDR3 region has the DNA TGTGCCAGTAGACCCCCCGGGGGGCTTGAGCCCCAGCATTTT. Translated, it gives CASRPPGGLEPQHF.

The rearrangement joins TRBV9 to TRBJ1-5, with D possibly being TRBD1 (6 bases). V gave up 4 bases and J gave up 7 bases, with 15 bases separating them. Germline loops: CDR1 SGDLS, CDR2 YYNGEE. The length of the CDR3 is 14 residues. The CDR3 sequence: CASSPDGGWQPQHF. The DNA for the CDR3 is TGTGCCAGCAGCCCTGATGGGGGCTGGCAGCCCCAGCATTTT.

The chain employs TRBV7-6 and TRBJ2-5, with 9 bases that match TRBD1. This CDR3 has 15 amino acids. V was pared by 5 bases and J by 5 bases, with 9 bases of the junction left unmatched. The germline gives CDR1 SGHVS, CDR2 FNYEAQ. CDR3 DNA: TGTGCCAGCAGCCCACAACAGGGGGCTACGGAGACCCAGTACTTC. It specifies CASSPQQGATETQYF.

This chain uses TRBV5-1 with TRBJ2-1; D not resolved. Germline assignment: CDR1 SGHRS and CDR2 YFSETQ. This CDR3 is 14 amino acids long. The V gene lost 4 bases and the J gene lost 5 bases, with 13 bases spanning the gap. The CDR3 sequence: CASSTPTPNNEQFF. DNA of the CDR3: TGCGCCAGCAGCACTCCAACTCCCAACAATGAGCAGTTCTTC.

The gene calls are TRBV14 and TRBJ1-4, with D unresolved. With 0 bases removed from V and 4 bases from J, the gap between germline ends came to 9 bases. This CDR3 contains 15 residues. The germline V gene encodes CDR1 SGHDN and CDR2 FVKESK. DNA of the CDR3: TGTGCCAGCAGCCAAGAGGCAGAAGATAATGAAAAACTGTTTTTT. Translating gives CASSQEAEDNEKLFF.

The V call is TRBV5-4, the J call TRBJ2-1; tentatively, D is TRBD2 (5 bases). Germline V gene data show CDR1 as SGHNT and CDR2 as YYREEE (reference sequence). CDR3 length equals 16 residues. The V end lost 0 bases, the J end lost 2 bases, and 12 bases lay between the germline ends. This chain's CDR3 is CASSLAGSGAYNEQFF. As DNA, the CDR3 is TGTGCCAGCAGCTTGGCAGGCAGCGGAGCCTACAATGAGCAGTTCTTC.

This chain uses TRBV27 with TRBJ1-2; D gene uncertain. Deletions cut 3 bases from V and 3 bases from J, with 11 bases between. The CDR3 is 14 residues long. Germline V gene data show CDR1 as MNHEY and CDR2 as SMNVEV (reference sequence). CDR3 bases: TGTGCCAGCAGTTTCGGAGACGGATACTATGGCTACACCTTC. It yields the protein CASSFGDGYYGYTF.

The chain recombines TRBV12-5 with TRBJ2-1; 11 bases fit TRBD2. V lost 1 base, J lost 5 bases, and 13 bases stayed unmatched. This CDR3 is 19 amino acids long. Germline V CDR1 and CDR2: LGHNT, FRNRAP. In DNA, the CDR3 is TGTGCTAGTGGTTTGGGACTTAGCGGGGGGGCCCGTATGAACAATGAGCAGTTCTTC. It specifies CASGLGLSGGARMNNEQFF.